Listed below are T cell receptor beta chains from one sample, sequenced in a study of blood T cell repertoires in COVID-19. Profiled with immunoSEQ multiplex PCR; TCRdb holds only in-frame clones, not every one. In the table there are about 440,000 clones, about 85% of which are singletons. The sequenced sample was PBMCs or T cells enriched from blood (not recorded which). Every receptor here comes from a woman between 18 and 29 years old with acute COVID-19. CDR3s include the opening cysteine and the closing phenylalanine or tryptophan. The order of the fields is V gene, J gene, CDR3 protein.

v_gene: TRBV3-1/TRBV3-2; j_gene: TRBJ2-7; CDR3aa: CASSLGQGPSYEQYF
v_gene: TRBV9; j_gene: TRBJ2-7; CDR3aa: CASSVALRDEQYF
v_gene: TRBV2; j_gene: TRBJ2-1; CDR3aa: CASTASGINEQFF
v_gene: TRBV24-1; j_gene: TRBJ1-1; CDR3aa: CATRGTGGTEAFF
v_gene: TRBV28; j_gene: TRBJ1-2; CDR3aa: CASSFGKLHTF
v_gene: TRBV25-1; j_gene: TRBJ1-5; CDR3aa: CASTRDRGQGQPQHF
v_gene: TRBV9; j_gene: TRBJ2-3; CDR3aa: CASSPLRPGTGTDTQYF
v_gene: TRBV9; j_gene: TRBJ2-7; CDR3aa: CASSFRDTAYEQYF
v_gene: TRBV3-1/TRBV3-2; j_gene: TRBJ1-1; CDR3aa: CASSHGRTRVYGTEAFF
v_gene: TRBV19; j_gene: TRBJ2-1; CDR3aa: CASMSGLYNEQFF
v_gene: TRBV7-8; j_gene: TRBJ1-2; CDR3aa: CASSASRDRGTSGYTF
v_gene: TRBV27; j_gene: TRBJ2-7; CDR3aa: CASSPLGGEQYF
v_gene: TRBV7-2; j_gene: TRBJ1-2; CDR3aa: CASSEGVGYGYTF
v_gene: TRBV2; j_gene: TRBJ1-1; CDR3aa: CASSDTLTAEAFF
v_gene: TRBV4-3; j_gene: TRBJ1-2; CDR3aa: CASSQDTGFGYTF
v_gene: TRBV11-2; j_gene: TRBJ1-4; CDR3aa: CASSSNPPRGGEKLFF
v_gene: TRBV2; j_gene: TRBJ1-6; CDR3aa: CASRQGSTLHF
v_gene: TRBV25-1; j_gene: TRBJ2-1; CDR3aa: CASSDTASGGEQFF
v_gene: TRBV3-1/TRBV3-2; j_gene: TRBJ1-1; CDR3aa: CASSLPGRVAFF
v_gene: TRBV7-2; j_gene: TRBJ1-2; CDR3aa: CASSLASGQANYGYTF
v_gene: TRBV5-4; j_gene: TRBJ1-2; CDR3aa: CASSLVGMGDGYTF
v_gene: TRBV6-5; j_gene: TRBJ2-5; CDR3aa: CASNGAAQETQYF
v_gene: TRBV4-2; j_gene: TRBJ2-2; CDR3aa: CASSEESDNTGELFF
v_gene: TRBV28; j_gene: TRBJ2-7; CDR3aa: CASIGQSSYEQYF
v_gene: TRBV5-4; j_gene: TRBJ2-3; CDR3aa: CASSFNRARTDTQYF
v_gene: TRBV7-9; j_gene: TRBJ1-5; CDR3aa: CASSFGGNNQPQHF
v_gene: TRBV5-6; j_gene: TRBJ1-5; CDR3aa: CASSLVGQVGNQPQHF
v_gene: TRBV7-6; j_gene: TRBJ2-2; CDR3aa: CASSLDRLPNTGELFF
v_gene: TRBV7-9; j_gene: TRBJ2-7; CDR3aa: CASSSYSQGEIPYEQYF
v_gene: TRBV6-1; j_gene: TRBJ2-7; CDR3aa: CASSDHRDPHEQYF
v_gene: TRBV19; j_gene: TRBJ2-3; CDR3aa: CASSPLAGLPDTQYF
v_gene: TRBV10-3; j_gene: TRBJ2-2; CDR3aa: CAISGTGMTGELFF
v_gene: TRBV7-9; j_gene: TRBJ2-1; CDR3aa: CASTSGQLLSYNEQFF
v_gene: TRBV19; j_gene: TRBJ1-1; CDR3aa: CASRIDRGTEAFF
v_gene: TRBV11-2; j_gene: TRBJ2-1; CDR3aa: CASSSTSGYSYNEQFF
v_gene: TRBV13; j_gene: TRBJ1-1; CDR3aa: CASSSQGNTEAFF
v_gene: TRBV4-3; j_gene: TRBJ2-7; CDR3aa: CASSQEVGASYEQYF
v_gene: TRBV19; j_gene: TRBJ1-1; CDR3aa: CASSISRGRDEAFF
v_gene: TRBV4-3; j_gene: TRBJ2-1; CDR3aa: CASSQDRGLAGNEQFF
v_gene: TRBV5-1; j_gene: TRBJ2-2; CDR3aa: CASSLQGDSTGELFF
v_gene: TRBV6-5; j_gene: TRBJ1-2; CDR3aa: CASSYSREYGYTF
v_gene: TRBV3-1/TRBV3-2; j_gene: TRBJ1-1; CDR3aa: CASSPRGNTEAFF
v_gene: TRBV7-9; j_gene: TRBJ2-7; CDR3aa: CASSSGLADRSYEQYF
v_gene: TRBV9; j_gene: TRBJ2-1; CDR3aa: CASSARRTSAYNEQFF
v_gene: TRBV5-4; j_gene: TRBJ1-1; CDR3aa: CASSSPQGVTEAFF
v_gene: TRBV28; j_gene: TRBJ2-7; CDR3aa: CASRLSGTYYEQYF